A selection of T cell receptor beta chains follows, all from one sample in a study of T cell changes during pregnancy in multiple sclerosis. Here immunoSEQ multiplex PCR was the method, and the copy in TCRdb shows in-frame clones only, minus some. The sample includes tens of thousands of clones, approximately 92% of them seen just once. The sequencing here drew on peripheral blood, taken in the third trimester of pregnancy. The source of these receptors is a female donor in good health, enrolled as a control in a pregnancy study. Each CDR3 is given with its conserved first and last residue. The order of the fields is clone size, CDR3 length, D gene, J gene, V gene, CDR3 DNA, CDR3 protein. D genes are given only for firm matches. A row's size may be missing; if present it is once, few, many or a size class.

-,15,-,TRBJ2-1,TRBV28,TGTGCCAGCAGTTTAAGTCACTCCCCCCCGTATGAGCAGTTCTTC,CASSLSHSPPYEQFF
-,16,-,TRBJ1-2,TRBV7-2,TGTGCCAGCAGCTTAGAAGGTTCCAGGGGTAACTATGGCTACACCTTC,CASSLEGSRGNYGYTF
-,15,-,TRBJ2-5,TRBV13,TGTGCCAGCAGCCCGGCCGGGACTGCAGAAGAGACCCAGTACTTC,CASSPAGTAEETQYF
-,17,-,TRBJ1-5,TRBV6-4,TGTGCCAGCGCAAGGAACCGGACAGACCATAGCAATCAGCCCCAGCATTTT,CASARNRTDHSNQPQHF
-,12,-,TRBJ1-2,TRBV21-1,TGTGCCAGCAGCAATAAAAACTATGGCTACACCTTC,CASSNKNYGYTF
-,16,-,TRBJ1-6,TRBV30,TGTGCCTGGAGTGTACTGGCCCAGGGAATCGGTTCACCCCTCCACTTT,CAWSVLAQGIGSPLHF
once,14,TRBD1,TRBJ1-1,TRBV6-6,TGTGCCAGCAGTTATGAGCAGGGGGCTACTGAAGCTTTCTTT,CASSYEQGATEAFF
-,15,-,TRBJ1-1,TRBV7-9,TGTGCCAGCAGTGGACTCAGTGGTATGAACACTGAAGCTTTCTTT,CASSGLSGMNTEAFF
-,15,TRBD1,TRBJ1-5,TRBV7-8,TGTGCCAGCAGCTTAAGGGGGACAGCTAATCAGCCCCAGCATTTT,CASSLRGTANQPQHF
-,15,TRBD2,TRBJ2-1,TRBV6-5,TGTGCCAGCAGTTTAGCGGGGGCAACCTACAATGAGCAGTTCTTC,CASSLAGATYNEQFF
-,13,-,TRBJ2-1,TRBV4-1,TGCGCCAGCAGCCAAGAAACACAGTATGAGCAGTTCTTC,CASSQETQYEQFF
-,15,-,TRBJ2-7,TRBV7-2,TGTGCCAGCAGCCTCCTTTCCGCTATCACCTACGAGCAGTACTTC,CASSLLSAITYEQYF
-,15,-,TRBJ2-3,TRBV10-3,TGTGCCATCAGTGAGTCTGAGACAGGTCTGGATACGCAGTATTTT,CAISESETGLDTQYF
-,16,TRBD1,TRBJ2-2,TRBV27,TGTGCCAGCAGTCCCTGGGACAGGGGGTATGCCGGGGAGCTGTTTTTT,CASSPWDRGYAGELFF
once,13,-,TRBJ2-7,TRBV9,TGTGCCAGCAGCGTAGATGTGGGGACTGCGCAGTACTTC,CASSVDVGTAQYF
-,19,TRBD2,TRBJ2-3,TRBV4-1,TGCGCCAGCAGCCAAGATCGGGTAGCGGGGGGTACTGGCACAGATACGCAGTATTTT,CASSQDRVAGGTGTDTQYF
-,16,-,TRBJ2-7,TRBV7-2,TGTGCCAGCAGCTTAGGTTGGGACTTCAGCTCCTACGAGCAGTACTTC,CASSLGWDFSSYEQYF
-,15,TRBD1,TRBJ2-3,TRBV5-4,TGTGCCAGCAGCCCTAACAGGGGGGAGACAGATACGCAGTATTTT,CASSPNRGETDTQYF
-,15,TRBD2,TRBJ2-1,TRBV10-3,TGTGCCATCAGTGAGTCGGGGACTAGCGGCAATGAGCAGTTCTTC,CAISESGTSGNEQFF
-,14,TRBD1,TRBJ1-2,TRBV28,TGTGCCAGCAGTTCCCCCGGGACAGGGGTAGGCTACACCTTC,CASSSPGTGVGYTF
-,14,-,TRBJ1-3,TRBV10-3,TGTGCCATCAGTGCACAGGGATCCGGAAACACCATATATTTT,CAISAQGSGNTIYF
-,11,-,TRBJ2-5,TRBV7-2,TGTGCCAGCAGCTTTCGAGAGACCCAGTACTTC,CASSFRETQYF
-,14,-,TRBJ2-2,TRBV30,TGTGCCTGGAAGCAGGGTTTGAACACCGGGGAGCTGTTTTTT,CAWKQGLNTGELFF
-,15,-,TRBJ2-6,TRBV11-2,TGTGCCAGCCGACTGATACAGGGCGAGGCCAACGTCCTGACTTTC,CASRLIQGEANVLTF
-,15,-,TRBJ1-1,TRBV7-9,TGTGCCAGCAGCTACTACGAGACAGGGAACACTGAAGCTTTCTTT,CASSYYETGNTEAFF
-,13,-,TRBJ2-7,TRBV19,TGTGCCAGTAGTATGACAGGATTCTACGAGCAGTACTTC,CASSMTGFYEQYF
-,15,-,TRBJ1-2,TRBV28,TGTGCCAGCAGTTGGGGCCCGGTGGGCACCTATGGCTACACCTTC,CASSWGPVGTYGYTF
-,13,-,TRBJ2-3,TRBV2,TGTGCCAGCAATAGATGGAGTTCAGATACGCAGTATTTT,CASNRWSSDTQYF
-,15,-,TRBJ2-7,TRBV11-1,TGTGCCAGCAGCTTAGTACAGCTGAGCTCCTACGAGCAGTACTTC,CASSLVQLSSYEQYF
-,15,-,TRBJ2-7,TRBV4-1,TGCGCCAGCAGCCAAGTGGAGACAGACTCCTACGAGCAGTACTTC,CASSQVETDSYEQYF
-,19,TRBD2,TRBJ2-1,TRBV27,TGTGCCAGCAGTTCAGCCCTCGGACTAGCGGGAACAGTACGCAATGAGCAGTTCTTC,CASSSALGLAGTVRNEQFF